This TCR beta chain was recovered during a study of cytomegalovirus exposure and HLA in healthy donors. The CDR3 extends over 15 amino acids. Germline V gives CDR1 SGHKS, CDR2 YYEKEE (reference sequence). Trimming stripped 0 bases from V and 5 bases from J, with 11 bases between. Whole-study results and caveats: TCR beta sequences reportedly predicted most subjects' HLA-A and HLA-B alleles accurately. HLA alleles were associated with fewer than 20,000 TCR beta sequences in a later analysis at 0.05 false discovery rate.

PCR primers comprised 60 Vbeta and 13 Jbeta primers. The assay was immunoSEQ multiplex PCR, and TCRdb's table has in-frame clones only and misses some. The repertoire holds 150,000 to 200,000 clones, with roughly two thirds as singletons. Worth noting for this clone: The target antigen is unknown.

Unrecorded immune exposures were likely, despite nominal health at sampling. This receptor was taken from a woman aged 18-29 years in good health and CMV-seropositive. The sample comprised PBMCs. V gene TRBV5-5 combines with J gene TRBJ2-2, with D perhaps matching TRBD2 (6 bases). CDR3 DNA sequence: TGTGCCAGCAGCTTGGGGATACTAGCAACCGGGGAGCTGTTTTTT. It yields the protein CASSLGILATGELFF.